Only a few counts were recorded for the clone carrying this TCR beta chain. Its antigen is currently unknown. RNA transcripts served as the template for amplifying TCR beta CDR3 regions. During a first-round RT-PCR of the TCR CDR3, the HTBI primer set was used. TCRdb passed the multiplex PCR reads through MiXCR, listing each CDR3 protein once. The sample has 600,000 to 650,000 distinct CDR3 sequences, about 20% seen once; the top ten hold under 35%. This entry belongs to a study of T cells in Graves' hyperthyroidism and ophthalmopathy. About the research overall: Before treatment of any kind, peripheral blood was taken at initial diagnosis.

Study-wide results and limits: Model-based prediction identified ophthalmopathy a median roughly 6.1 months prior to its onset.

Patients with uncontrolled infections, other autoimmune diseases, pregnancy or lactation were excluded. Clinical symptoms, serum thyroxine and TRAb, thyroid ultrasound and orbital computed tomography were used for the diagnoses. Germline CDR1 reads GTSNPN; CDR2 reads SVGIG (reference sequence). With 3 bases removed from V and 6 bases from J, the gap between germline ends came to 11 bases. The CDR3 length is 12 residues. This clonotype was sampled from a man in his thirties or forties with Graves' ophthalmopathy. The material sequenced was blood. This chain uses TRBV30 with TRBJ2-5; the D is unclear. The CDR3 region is CAWREGLKTQYF. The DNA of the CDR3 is TGTGCCTGGAGGGAAGGGCTAAAGACCCAGTACTTC.